This T cell receptor (beta chain) was captured in a study of control samples from healthy donors and cancer patients. V was cut by 0 bases and J by 6 bases, with 10 bases left in between. This CDR3 is built from 14 residues. Germline V lookup: CDR1 SGHTS, CDR2 YDEGEE. Only in-frame clones appear in the TCRdb table, and some are missing; sequencing was by immunoSEQ multiplex PCR. This sample has roughly 120,000 clones, with approximately 90% found just once. J is TRBJ2-1 and V is TRBV5-8, with TRBD2 as a possible D gene (5 bases). Sample: blood. This clonotype originated in an older woman in good health. The CDR3 DNA is TGTGCCAGCAGCTTGGTGAGGGTAGGCAATGAGCAGTTCTTC. Encoded protein: CASSLVRVGNEQFF.